This T cell receptor beta chain was profiled in a study of T cell responses to AZD1222 COVID-19 vaccine. This clone was recorded only once. Its antigen remains unknown. Per germline, CDR1 SNHLY and CDR2 FYNNEI. This CDR3 is built from 12 residues. The V and J ends lost 8 bases and 2 bases respectively, with 9 bases between them. The study, taken as a whole, reports: Of spike-specific TCRs, nearly half reportedly target regions left unmutated in variants.

Second-dose schedules of about 4 or about 12 weeks were combined. Sequencing was performed with immunoSEQ multiplex PCR; in TCRdb, only in-frame clones are kept and a portion is missing. The repertoire holds roughly 180,000 clones, with 91% as singletons. The sample in question was peripheral blood, obtained 28 days after the second AZD1222 dose. The V gene is TRBV2, the J gene TRBJ1-2; no reliable D call. This receptor was taken from an adult who received the AZD1222 COVID-19 vaccine. As DNA, the CDR3 is TGTGCCAGCCGGGCGGAAAACTATGGCTACACCTTC. It specifies CASRAENYGYTF.